Shown below are 20 T cell receptor beta chains from a single sample sequenced in a study of cytomegalovirus exposure and HLA in healthy donors. The PCR ran on 60 Vbeta and 13 Jbeta primers. Produced via immunoSEQ multiplex PCR; TCRdb's table is partial and in-frame only. The table shows some 180,000 clones, with roughly 80% occurring only once. The sample consisted of PBMCs. Source of these receptors: a woman between 18 and 29 years old in good health and CMV-seronegative.

This chain links TRBV15 with TRBJ1-1, with TRBD1 identical over 9 bases. This CDR3 contains 16 residues. Trimming at V came to 3 bases and at J to 4 bases, leaving 9 bases not matched to a gene. The germline V gene encodes CDR1 LNHNV and CDR2 YYDKDF (reference sequence). This chain's CDR3 is CATSRGRDRVSTEAFF. In DNA form, the CDR3 reads TGTGCCACCAGCAGGGGACGGGACAGGGTAAGCACTGAAGCTTTCTTT.

CDR3 in DNA: TGTGCCAGCAGCATTTGGGGCGGCCTCGGGGAGACCCAGTACTTC. As protein: CASSIWGGLGETQYF. The chain is built from TRBV7-2 and TRBJ2-5; D might be TRBD1 (5 bases). There are 15 residues in the CDR3. V gave up 5 bases and J gave up 5 bases, with 18 bases separating them. The V gene's germline CDR1 is SGHTA and CDR2 FQGNSA.

V is TRBV20-1 and J is TRBJ1-1; D is unresolved. The CDR3 spans 11 residues. The germline gives CDR1 DFQATT, CDR2 SNEGSKA (reference sequence). V was clipped by 6 bases and J by 1 base, with 6 bases between them. This CDR3 is CSASPNTEAFF. CDR3 nucleotide sequence: TGCAGTGCCTCCCCGAACACTGAAGCTTTCTTT.

This clone was detected once. The rearrangement joins TRBV18 to TRBJ2-2; TRBD2 aligns across 10 bases. V trimming: 8 bases; J trimming: 0 bases; junction bases outside the gene matches: 3. This CDR3 region has 15 residues. CDR1 and CDR2 from the germline V gene are KGHSH and LQKENI. Here the CDR3 DNA reads TGTGCCAGCCCCACTAGCGGGACGAACACCGGGGAGCTGTTTTTT. Protein product: CASPTSGTNTGELFF.

The chain couples TRBV4-3 to TRBJ2-5, with D perhaps matching TRBD1 (5 bases). Trimming pared 2 bases from V and 5 bases from J, leaving 18 bases between. The V gene's germline CDR1 is LGHNA and CDR2 YSLEER. The CDR3 totals 16 residues. The CDR3 loop is CASSQSTRKGKETQYF. CDR3 nucleotide sequence: TGCGCCAGCAGCCAATCAACAAGGAAGGGGAAGGAGACCCAGTACTTC.

The chain carries TRBV19 and TRBJ1-2; 7 bases align to TRBD1. CDR1 LNHDA and CDR2 SQIVND come from the germline V gene (reference sequence). Trimming at V came to 11 bases and at J to 7 bases, leaving 19 bases not matched to a gene. CDR3 length: 15 amino acids. The CDR3 DNA reads TGTGCCTCTCTCAGGGGGTTAAATATATGGAGTGGCTACACCTTC. Translated, it gives CASLRGLNIWSGYTF.

The chain links TRBV5-1 to TRBJ2-3; no clear D gene. The CDR3 length is 14 residues. V was clipped by 0 bases and J by 2 bases, with 7 bases between them. CDR1 is SGHRS and CDR2 is YFSETQ in the germline V gene. The CDR3 loop is CASSLGLFTDTQYF. In nucleotides, the CDR3 is TGCGCCAGCAGCTTGGGGCTCTTCACAGATACGCAGTATTTT.

The chain has TRBV20-1 and TRBJ2-1, with no clear D. This CDR3 has 11 amino acids. With 5 bases removed from V and 7 bases from J, the gap between germline ends came to 9 bases. The V gene's germline CDR1 is DFQATT and CDR2 SNEGSKA (reference sequence). The CDR3 here is CSALPANEQFF. CDR3 DNA sequence: TGCAGTGCTCTCCCCGCGAATGAGCAGTTCTTC.

The chain carries TRBV18 and TRBJ2-7; D gene unclear. The germline CDR1 and CDR2 sequences are KGHSH and LQKENI. The ends were cut back, 2 bases at V and 0 bases at J, with 5 bases in the middle. The CDR3 totals 13 residues. CDR3 nucleotide sequence: TGTGCCAGCTCACCAGGTAGCTCCTACGAGCAGTACGTC. Translated: CASSPGSSYEQYV.

This chain links TRBV11-2 with TRBJ1-1; D is perhaps TRBD1 (6 bases). Deletions cut 6 bases from V and 0 bases from J, with 17 bases between. CDR1 and CDR2 (germline): SGHAT, FQNNGV. There are 16 residues in the CDR3. The CDR3 protein is CASRSPEAGVNTEAFF. CDR3 sequence (DNA): TGTGCCAGCAGATCTCCAGAGGCAGGGGTGAACACTGAAGCTTTCTTT.

The chain has TRBV7-2 and TRBJ2-1, with 11 positions matching TRBD2. The CDR3 totals 15 residues. With 5 bases clipped from V and 4 bases from J, the junction kept 4 bases outside the gene matches. CDR1 is SGHTA and CDR2 is FQGNSA in the germline V gene. The CDR3 region is CASSLRTSGYNEQFF. The DNA of the CDR3 is TGTGCCAGCAGCCTAAGGACTAGCGGGTACAATGAGCAGTTCTTC. The full variable domain, with the rest looked up from reference TRBV7-2 and TRBJ2-1, is GAGVSQSPSNKVTEKGKDVELRCDPISGHTALYWYRQSLGQGLEFLIYFQGNSAPDKSGLPSDRFSAERTGGSVSTLTIQRTQQEDSAVYLCASSLRTSGYNEQFFGPGTRLTVL.

CDR3 protein: CASSVERESEQFF. CDR3 sequence (DNA): TGTGCCAGCAGCGTAGAGAGAGAAAGTGAGCAGTTCTTC. V gene TRBV9 combines with J gene TRBJ2-1, with D hard to call. In germline, CDR1 is SGDLS, CDR2 YYNGEE. This CDR3 comprises 13 residues. V lost 0 bases, J lost 9 bases, and 10 bases lay in between.

The V call is TRBV28, the J call TRBJ2-7; 9 bases are a match to TRBD1. The V gene end was trimmed by 5 bases and the J gene end by 9 bases; junction bases not matched to a gene: 11. The germline CDR1 and CDR2 sequences are MDHEN and SYDVKM. The CDR3 runs 14 residues. The CDR3 coding sequence is TGTGCCAGCAGTCTCACAGGGGGCGCGGGCGGGCAGTACTTC. This translates into CASSLTGGAGGQYF.

About this clone itself: At one end the junction does not follow the germline gene, possibly because of a read error. The chain links TRBV6-5 to TRBJ2-3, with 9 bases aligning to TRBD1. The CDR3 has 14 residues. The germline gives CDR1 MNHEY, CDR2 SVGAGI. The CDR3 reads CASSPDRGSDMQYF. The CDR3, as DNA: TGTGCCAGCAGCCCGGACAGGGGTAGTGATATGCAGTATTTT.

The chain is built from TRBV13 and TRBJ2-1; TRBD2 aligns across 12 bases. This CDR3 has 13 residues. With 3 bases clipped from V and 10 bases from J, the junction kept 1 base outside the gene matches. Germline-derived CDR1 and CDR2 are PRHDT and FYEKMQ (reference sequence). The CDR3 here is CASSFGTSGEQFF. Written as DNA, the CDR3 is TGTGCCAGCAGCTTCGGGACTAGCGGGGAGCAGTTCTTC. Full variable domain (outside the CDR3, taken from reference TRBV13 and TRBJ2-1): AAGVIQSPRHLIKEKRETATLKCYPIPRHDTVYWYQQGPGQDPQFLISFYEKMQSDKGSIPDRFSAQQFSDYHSELNMSSLELGDSALYFCASSFGTSGEQFFGPGTRLTVL.

The genes are TRBV7-9 and TRBJ2-1; 11 nucleotides agree with TRBD2. Trimming took 6 bases from V and 7 from J; bases not matched to a gene: 8. CDR1 SEHNR and CDR2 FQNEAQ come from the germline V gene (reference sequence). This CDR3 is 15 amino acids long. Written as DNA, the CDR3 is TGTGCCAGCAGTTTGATACTAGCGGGAGTTAATGAGCAGTTCTTC. Amino acids: CASSLILAGVNEQFF.

The V gene is TRBV27, the J gene TRBJ2-1; TRBD2 is a possible D gene (5 bases). Germline V gene data show CDR1 as MNHEY and CDR2 as SMNVEV (reference sequence). The CDR3 consists of 12 residues. Written as DNA, the CDR3 is TGTGAGTGGACTCCGCCCTACAATGAGCAGTTCTTC. Translating it yields CEWTPPYNEQFF.

The gene calls are TRBV4-2 and TRBJ2-4; TRBD1 matches at 7 bases. The CDR3 sequence is 17 residues long. V shed 1 base, J shed 3 bases, and the junction held 9 bases outside the gene matches. Germline lookup yields CDR1 LGHNA and CDR2 YNFKEQ. The CDR3, as DNA: TGTGCCAGCAGCCAAGCCCCCGGGACAGCGGTCAAAAACATTCAGTACTTC. It is translated as CASSQAPGTAVKNIQYF.

The chain links TRBV6-6 to TRBJ1-1; TRBD1 might be the D (5 bases). Germline values: CDR1 MNHNY, CDR2 SVGAGI (reference sequence). The ends were cut back, 2 bases at V and 6 bases at J, with 7 bases in the middle. The CDR3 sequence is 12 residues long. As DNA, the CDR3 is TGTGCCAGCAGTTACGGGACTTCTGAAGCTTTCTTT. It is translated as CASSYGTSEAFF.

The chain recombines TRBV29-1 with TRBJ1-1, with D possibly TRBD1 on 5 matching bases. The CDR3 runs 11 residues. Trimming pared 5 bases from V and 7 bases from J, leaving 11 bases between. Germline V CDR1 and CDR2: SQVTM, ANQGSEA. CDR3 DNA sequence: TGCAGCGTTTCAGGGTACAGTGAAGCTTTCTTT. Its protein product is CSVSGYSEAFF.